Listed below are T cell receptor beta chains from one sample, sequenced in a study of T cell responses to AZD1222 COVID-19 vaccine. Assay: immunoSEQ multiplex PCR; the TCRdb copy retains only in-frame clones and omits some. The table shows 100,000 to 150,000 clones, with about 89% occurring only once. Sequenced material: peripheral blood, taken on day 0 of MenACWY control vaccination. The receptors derive from an adult in good health. The CDR3 runs from the conserved cysteine through the conserved F or W. A D gene is named only where the DNA matches it firmly. A clone size is listed for some rows: how often the clone was seen (once, few, many), or a class if it is expanded.

NA TRBJ2-1 TRBV11-3 NA TGTGCCAGCAGCTTGGGGCCGTACAATGAGCAGTTCTTC CASSLGPYNEQFF
NA TRBJ1-1 TRBV3-1/TRBV3-2 NA TGTGCCAGCAGTAGCTTTGGGTACACTGAAGCTTTCTTT CASSSFGYTEAFF
NA TRBJ2-3 TRBV2 TRBD2 TGTGCCAGCAGTGATCCCTCCAGCGGGAGGGCCAAAGATACGCAGTATTTT CASSDPSSGRAKDTQYF
NA TRBJ1-1 TRBV9 NA TGTGCCAGCAGCGTAGATATGGGCACTGAAGCTTTCTTT CASSVDMGTEAFF
NA TRBJ1-5 TRBV27 NA TGTGCCAGCAGGGTACATAGCAATCAGCCCCAGCATTTT CASRVHSNQPQHF
few TRBJ2-7 TRBV7-2 NA TGTGCCAGCAGCCCCGGCCCCTTCGGGTACGAGCAGTACTTC CASSPGPFGYEQYF
NA TRBJ1-5 TRBV24-1 TRBD1 TGTGCCACCAGTAGACAGGGGGCGCGGGCCCAGCATTTT CATSRQGARAQHF
once TRBJ2-6 TRBV5-6 NA TGTGCCAGCAGCTTGGCGGGGTATCGGGGGGCCAACGTCCTGACTTTC CASSLAGYRGANVLTF
NA TRBJ1-1 TRBV29-1 NA TGCAGCATCAAGGACGGCCAGGTTGAAGCTTTCTTT CSIKDGQVEAFF
NA TRBJ1-1 TRBV30 NA TGTGCCTGGAGGACAGGTAGGAACACTGAAGCTTTCTTT CAWRTGRNTEAFF
NA TRBJ1-1 TRBV6-5 NA TGTGCCGTAACGGGACACTTGAACACTGAAGCTTTCTTT CAVTGHLNTEAFF
NA TRBJ1-1 TRBV3-1/TRBV3-2 NA TGTGCCAGCAGCCAAGATCCTCATAACACTGAAGCTTTCTTT CASSQDPHNTEAFF
once TRBJ2-3 TRBV7-2 NA TGTGCCAGCAGCTCGAACTCCGGGACGGCGCAGTATTTT CASSSNSGTAQYF
NA TRBJ2-5 TRBV7-2 NA TGTGCCAGCAGCTCCAAGCAGGGGCGAGAGACCCAGTACTTC CASSSKQGRETQYF
NA TRBJ1-2 TRBV6-5 NA TGTGCCAGCTCCTCACAGCGAAAAGCTAACTATGGCTACACCTTC CASSSQRKANYGYTF
NA TRBJ2-1 TRBV9 TRBD2 TGTGCCAGCAGCGTATCTAGCGGGCCCGGGCGGGTGAATGAGCAGTTCTTC CASSVSSGPGRVNEQFF
NA TRBJ1-2 TRBV5-4 NA TGTGCCAGCAGGCCAGCTCGTTTCTATGGCTACACCTTC CASRPARFYGYTF
NA TRBJ2-1 TRBV27 TRBD1 TGTGCCACACGTGACGGGACAGACTACAATGAGCAGTTCTTC CATRDGTDYNEQFF
NA TRBJ1-2 TRBV20-1 NA TGCAGTCCCATTTTTTGGGGCTACACCTTC CSPIFWGYTF
NA TRBJ2-7 TRBV6-5 NA TGTGCCAGCACCATAAGCCCAGGATACGAGCAGTACTTC CASTISPGYEQYF
NA TRBJ1-1 TRBV7-3 TRBD1 TGTGCCAGCAGTTCTCAGGGGGCGAACACTGAAGCTTTCTTT CASSSQGANTEAFF
NA TRBJ2-2 TRBV30 TRBD2 TGTGCCTGGAGTGATCCGGGACTAGCGGGAGGGGGAATGAACACCGGGGAGCTGTTTTTT CAWSDPGLAGGGMNTGELFF
NA TRBJ2-7 TRBV3-1/TRBV3-2 NA TGTGCCAGCAGCCAAGCGAGTCCATCGCGGGATTTAATCCACGAGCAGTACTTC CASSQASPSRDLIHEQYF
NA TRBJ2-5 TRBV11-2 TRBD2 TGTGCCAGCAGCTTAAGAGCAGCGGGATCCCAAGAGACCCAGTACTTC CASSLRAAGSQETQYF
NA TRBJ2-1 TRBV5-4 TRBD2 TGTGCCAGCAGCAAATCTAGTAGGGCTAGCGGCGAGGAGCAGTTCTTC CASSKSSRASGEEQFF
once TRBJ2-5 TRBV6-1 TRBD1 TGTGCCAGCAGTGAGAGGGACAGGAGGTGGGAGACCCAGTACTTC CASSERDRRWETQYF
NA TRBJ2-3 TRBV5-1 TRBD2 TGCGCCAGCAGCTTGCCGGGAAGCGGGGGGGAAGATACGCAGTATTTT CASSLPGSGGEDTQYF
NA TRBJ1-1 TRBV7-9 NA TGTGCCAGCAGCTTGAGGGTTGACACTGAAGCTTTCTTT CASSLRVDTEAFF
NA TRBJ1-1 TRBV19 NA TGTGCCAGTAGTATCCTCGAAGGGGCCATGAACACTGAAGCTTTCTTT CASSILEGAMNTEAFF
once TRBJ1-6 TRBV28 NA TGTGCCAGCAGTAACATGATTGATAATTCACCCCTCCACTTT CASSNMIDNSPLHF
NA TRBJ2-5 TRBV10-1 NA TGCGCCAGCAGTGAGGGGATGACCGGGGCCCAGTACTTC CASSEGMTGAQYF
NA TRBJ2-3 TRBV27 TRBD2 TGTGCCAGCAGTTTAAATAGGGCTAGCGGGAGATCAGATACGCAGTATTTT CASSLNRASGRSDTQYF
few TRBJ2-3 TRBV12-5 TRBD2 TGTGCTAGTGGTTTGGTATTGGCGGGGGGCGGTGATACGCAGTATTTT CASGLVLAGGGDTQYF
NA TRBJ2-3 TRBV7-2 NA TGTGCCAGCAGCCCAGACTACCTAACAGATACGCAGTATTTT CASSPDYLTDTQYF
NA TRBJ2-1 TRBV4-3 NA TGCGCCAGCAGCCGCGCCACGGGGGCAGACTCCTACAATGAGCAGTTCTTC CASSRATGADSYNEQFF
NA TRBJ2-1 TRBV10-2 NA TGCGCCAGCAGTGAAAGGGCGGCAACATACAATGAGCAGTTCTTC CASSERAATYNEQFF
NA TRBJ2-7 TRBV5-5 NA TGTGCCAGCAGCCGGGACTTCTTCTCCTACGAGCAGTACTTC CASSRDFFSYEQYF
NA TRBJ2-6 TRBV19 NA TGTGCCAGTAGTATTAGGCGGACTGGAGACTCTGGGGCCAACGTCCTGACTTTC CASSIRRTGDSGANVLTF
NA TRBJ2-7 TRBV19 TRBD2 TGTGCCAGTAACCCTAGCGGGCTTAACTACGAGCAGTACTTC CASNPSGLNYEQYF
NA TRBJ2-7 TRBV12-3/TRBV12-4 TRBD1 TGTGCCAGCGGGACAGGGCGCGAGCAGTACTTC CASGTGREQYF
NA TRBJ2-2 TRBV6-5 NA TGTGCCAGCACTCTGTACACCGGGGAGCTGTTTTTT CASTLYTGELFF
NA TRBJ2-5 TRBV28 TRBD1 TGTGCCAGCAGTCCGCAGGGACAGGGAAACGAAGAGACCCAGTACTTC CASSPQGQGNEETQYF
NA TRBJ1-6 TRBV11-3 NA TGTGCCAGCAGCTTAGATCCCAGGATGAGCTCCTATAATTCACCCCTCCACTTT CASSLDPRMSSYNSPLHF
NA TRBJ1-5 TRBV6-5 NA TGTGCCAGCAGTAAAATATGGGGCAATCAGCCCCAGCATTTT CASSKIWGNQPQHF
NA TRBJ2-1 TRBV7-3 NA TGTGCCAGCAGCTCCCGCGCTAGACAAAACAATGAGCAGTTCTTC CASSSRARQNNEQFF
NA TRBJ1-2 TRBV7-2 NA TGTGCCAGCAGCGCGAGAAACTATGGCTACACCTTC CASSARNYGYTF
NA TRBJ1-4 TRBV1 NA TGCACCAGCAGCCAAAGGGACAGGCCGGATGAAAAACTGTTTTTT CTSSQRDRPDEKLFF
NA TRBJ2-1 TRBV11-3 TRBD2 TGTGCCAGCAGCTCGAAGGGACTAGCGGGAGGGCACAATGAGCAGTTCTTC CASSSKGLAGGHNEQFF
NA TRBJ2-1 TRBV11-3 NA TGTGCCAGCAGCTCCCGCCCGGGCTCCTACAATGAGCAGTTCTTC CASSSRPGSYNEQFF
NA TRBJ2-3 TRBV29-1 TRBD1 TGCAGCGTCGGGACAGACCTAAGCACAGATACGCAGTATTTT CSVGTDLSTDTQYF
NA TRBJ1-1 TRBV24-1 TRBD1 TGTGCCACCAGTAGGCCAGGGGGGACTGAAGCTTTCTTT CATSRPGGTEAFF
few TRBJ2-3 TRBV2 NA TGTGCCAGCAGTCCTAGCGCTGCTACGCAGTATTTT CASSPSAATQYF
NA TRBJ2-7 TRBV7-8 NA TGTGCCAGCAGCTTCCTACTAGCTGACTCCTACGAGCAGTACTTC CASSFLLADSYEQYF
NA TRBJ1-1 TRBV5-1 NA TGCGCCAGCAGCTTGCTGGTGAACACTGAAGCTTTCTTT CASSLLVNTEAFF
NA TRBJ2-7 TRBV12-3/TRBV12-4 TRBD2 TGTGCCAGCAGAACGGGACTAGCGAAAGAGCAGTACTTC CASRTGLAKEQYF
NA TRBJ2-5 TRBV7-9 TRBD2 TGTGCCAGCAGCTCAACCACCGGGACTAGCGGGTCCCAAGAGACCCAGTACTTC CASSSTTGTSGSQETQYF
few TRBJ2-7 TRBV7-9 NA TGTGCCAGCAGCCTCTCCCGCACGGGGGACGAGCAGTACTTC CASSLSRTGDEQYF
NA TRBJ1-2 TRBV19 TRBD1 TGTGCCAGTAGTCCCGCGGGACAGGGAAACTATGGCTACACCTTC CASSPAGQGNYGYTF
NA TRBJ2-3 TRBV20-1 NA TGCAGTGCCCCGAGGCAGGATACGCAGTATTTT CSAPRQDTQYF